The rows below give T cell receptor beta chains drawn from one sample of a study of identical twins. MiXCR was run by TCRdb on the 5' RACE reads, yielding one entry per CDR3 protein. The table records about 890,000 distinct CDR3 sequences, roughly 12% of them present only once. This same sample was also part of a study on yellow fever vaccine responses in identical twins.

Sequencing was carried out using PBMCs. These receptors were taken from a woman aged 18-30 years in good health. Each CDR3 is given with its conserved first and last residue. The D gene is left open where the match is weak. Size is stated for part of the rows, as once, few or many counts, or as a class when the clone is expanded.

CDR3 DNA	CDR3 protein	clone size	D gene	V gene	J gene
TGTGCCAGCAGTTTACTCCGGATCGAGCAGTACTTC	CASSLLRIEQYF	few	.	TRBV12-3/TRBV12-4	TRBJ2-7
TGTGCCAGCAGCCAAGGGGCAGGGGGCTCCGGGCAGCCCCAGCATTTT	CASSQGAGGSGQPQHF	few	TRBD1	TRBV3-1	TRBJ1-5
TGTGCCACCAGCAGAGAACAGGGGGCTCTGAACACCGGGGAGCTGTTTTTT	CATSREQGALNTGELFF	.	TRBD1	TRBV15	TRBJ2-2
TGCGCCAGCAGTACCCTAGCGGGGGGGGATACGCAGTATTTT	CASSTLAGGDTQYF	few	TRBD2	TRBV5-1	TRBJ2-3
TGCAGTGCTAGCGCCCAGGGCTGGGGGGCCTACGAGACCCAGTACTTC	CSASAQGWGAYETQYF	few	.	TRBV20-1	TRBJ2-5
TGCAGTGTGTTAGCAGGCCTCAATGAGCAGTTCTTC	CSVLAGLNEQFF	many	.	TRBV20-1	TRBJ2-1
TGCAGTGCTAGAGATCTAGGGCTAGCGGGGCACACAGATACGCAGTATTTT	CSARDLGLAGHTDTQYF	few	TRBD2	TRBV20-1	TRBJ2-3
TGTGCCAGCAGCTCGGAGGTTAACACCGGGGAGCTGTTTTTT	CASSSEVNTGELFF	.	.	TRBV7-6	TRBJ2-2
TGTGCCAGCAGTTTCCTTCACAGGGTGTACGAGCAGTACTTC	CASSFLHRVYEQYF	many	.	TRBV12-3/TRBV12-4	TRBJ2-7
TGCAGCGTTGTACAGCCACTCCTCTATGGCTACACCTTC	CSVVQPLLYGYTF	many	.	TRBV29-1	TRBJ1-2
TGCAGTGCTAGCCTCGGGACAGGCTATGGCTACACCTTC	CSASLGTGYGYTF	.	TRBD1	TRBV20-1	TRBJ1-2
TGTGCCAGCAGTTCATACCCCAGGGCAGATACGCAGTATTTT	CASSSYPRADTQYF	few	.	TRBV27	TRBJ2-3
TGTGCCATCAGTGAGCCCTGGGATAATTCACCCCTCCACTTT	CAISEPWDNSPLHF	few	.	TRBV10-3	TRBJ1-6
TGCAGCGTTGATGCGGGACAAGGAAACACCATATATTTT	CSVDAGQGNTIYF	.	.	TRBV29-1	TRBJ1-3
TGTGCCAGCAGTGAACGGGGAAACAATGAGCAGTTCTTC	CASSERGNNEQFF	.	.	TRBV25-1	TRBJ2-1
TGCGCCAGCAGCCAAGATGGAGCGGGTACGACCGTGAGCTCCTACGAGCAGTACTTC	CASSQDGAGTTVSSYEQYF	.	.	TRBV4-1	TRBJ2-7
TGCAGTGCTAGGGGGGGACTAGCCATCAATGAGCAGTTCTTC	CSARGGLAINEQFF	few	TRBD2	TRBV20-1	TRBJ2-1
TGCGCCAGCAGCCAAGCTTATCTGGGACTAGCGGACACCTGTGAGCAGTACTTC	CASSQAYLGLADTCEQYF	.	TRBD2	TRBV4-1	TRBJ2-7
TGTGCCAGCAGACCGAGGGACACCTCCTACGAGCAGTACTTC	CASRPRDTSYEQYF	few	.	TRBV3-1	TRBJ2-7
TGTGCCAGCAGCCCCACCGGGACTAGCGGGGATACGCAGTATTTT	CASSPTGTSGDTQYF	few	TRBD2	TRBV7-9	TRBJ2-3
TGTGCCAGCAGTTTAGGTCCGGGATGGGATAATTCACCCCTCCACTTT	CASSLGPGWDNSPLHF	.	.	TRBV12-3/TRBV12-4	TRBJ1-6
TGTGCCAGCATCGGGCCGACCGCTGAAGCTTTCTTT	CASIGPTAEAFF	.	.	TRBV2	TRBJ1-1
TGCAGTGCTCCGGGGCCACAGGATTCCGCGGAGCAGTTCTTC	CSAPGPQDSAEQFF	.	.	TRBV20-1	TRBJ2-1
TGTGCCAGCAGCTTAGTGGCTGATGGCTACACCTTC	CASSLVADGYTF	few	.	TRBV7-9	TRBJ1-2
TGTGCCAGCACCAAGGGACAGGGGGGCGACACCGGGGAGCTGTTTTTT	CASTKGQGGDTGELFF	few	TRBD1	TRBV6-1	TRBJ2-2
TGTGCCAGCACCCGACGCAGGAATGAGCAGTTCTTC	CASTRRRNEQFF	.	.	TRBV5-6	TRBJ2-1
TGTGCCAGCACACCAACTAGCGGGGGCCTCAGGGATGAGCAGTTCTTC	CASTPTSGGLRDEQFF	few	TRBD2	TRBV12-3/TRBV12-4	TRBJ2-1
TGCGCCAGCAGCCCCGGGACTAGCGGGGGCACCCAGTACTTC	CASSPGTSGGTQYF	few	TRBD2	TRBV5-1	TRBJ2-5
TGTGCCAGCAGCAGCAATTCACGGACGGATAGCAATCAGCCCCAGCATTTT	CASSSNSRTDSNQPQHF	few	.	TRBV13	TRBJ1-5
TGTGCCAGCAGCCTAGCGGGTCTCGGCTACACCTTC	CASSLAGLGYTF	few	.	TRBV11-2	TRBJ1-2
TGCGCCAGCAGCCAAGAGACAGGTCCGCCGAGGTTT	CASSQETGPPRF	few	.	TRBV4-1	TRBJ1-1
TGTGCCAGCAGTTACCCGGGGGTACGGAACTATGGCTACACCTTC	CASSYPGVRNYGYTF	few	.	TRBV6-5	TRBJ1-2